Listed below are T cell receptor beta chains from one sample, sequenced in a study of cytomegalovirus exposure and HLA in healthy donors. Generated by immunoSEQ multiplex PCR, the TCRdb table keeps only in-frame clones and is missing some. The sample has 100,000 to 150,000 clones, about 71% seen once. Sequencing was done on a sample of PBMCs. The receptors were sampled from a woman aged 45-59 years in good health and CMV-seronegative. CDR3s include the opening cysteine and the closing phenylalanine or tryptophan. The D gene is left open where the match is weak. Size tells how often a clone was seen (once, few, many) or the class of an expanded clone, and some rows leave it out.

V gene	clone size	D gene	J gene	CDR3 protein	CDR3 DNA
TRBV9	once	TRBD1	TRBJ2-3	CASSAPGGQGTEGTQYF	TGTGCCAGCAGCGCCCCCGGGGGACAGGGGACTGAGGGTACGCAGTATTTT
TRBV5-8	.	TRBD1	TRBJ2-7	CASSPGTVLAYEQYF	TGTGCCAGCAGCCCGGGGACAGTTCTGGCCTACGAGCAGTACTTC
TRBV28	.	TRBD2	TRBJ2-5	CASSRGGYGETQYF	TGTGCCAGCAGTCGGGGGGGGTACGGAGAGACCCAGTACTTC
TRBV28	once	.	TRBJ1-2	CASSLATQNYGYTF	TGTGCCAGCAGTCTAGCGACCCAGAACTATGGCTACACCTTC
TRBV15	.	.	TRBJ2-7	CATSKQGHEQYF	TGTGCCACCAGCAAACAGGGCCACGAGCAGTACTTC
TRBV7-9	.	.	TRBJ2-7	CASSLGPQGKHEQYF	TGTGCCAGCAGCTTAGGACCCCAGGGCAAACACGAGCAGTACTTC
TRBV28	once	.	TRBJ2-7	CASRSGTGFSYEQYF	TGTGCCAGCAGGAGCGGGACAGGATTCTCCTACGAGCAGTACTTC
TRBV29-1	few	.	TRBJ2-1	CSVERGSRRNEQFF	TGCAGCGTTGAACGGGGATCCCGACGGAATGAGCAGTTCTTC
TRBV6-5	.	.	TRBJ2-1	CASHRGNNEQFF	TGTGCCAGCCACCGAGGTAACAATGAGCAGTTCTTC
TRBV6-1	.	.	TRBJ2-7	CASSGARVGAIYEQYF	TGTGCCAGCAGTGGTGCCCGGGTGGGGGCGATCTACGAGCAGTACTTC
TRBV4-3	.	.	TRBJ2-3	CASSRLSDTSTDTQYF	TGCGCCAGCAGCCGCCTTAGCGATACTAGCACAGATACGCAGTATTTT
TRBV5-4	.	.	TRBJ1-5	CASSLGGSGGEQPQHF	TGTGCCAGCAGCTTGGGGGGATCGGGGGGCGAACAGCCCCAGCATTTT
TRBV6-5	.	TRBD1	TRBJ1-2	CASSRQGASMGYTF	TGTGCCAGCAGCCGACAGGGGGCCAGTATGGGCTACACCTTC
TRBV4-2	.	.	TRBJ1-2	CASSQRTGISWNYGYTF	TGTGCCAGCAGCCAAAGAACAGGGATAAGCTGGAACTATGGCTACACCTTC
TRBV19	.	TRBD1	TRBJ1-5	CASSLPLTGLAQHF	TGTGCCAGTAGTCTTCCCCTGACAGGGTTAGCCCAGCATTTT
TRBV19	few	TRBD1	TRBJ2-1	CASSGLQGGLTSNEQFF	TGTGCCAGTAGTGGGTTACAAGGGGGCCTAACATCCAATGAGCAGTTCTTC
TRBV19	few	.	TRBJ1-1	CASSIDAGGISNTEAFF	TGTGCCAGTAGTATAGACGCCGGGGGGATATCGAACACTGAAGCTTTCTTT
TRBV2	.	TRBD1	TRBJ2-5	CASSAGYRGQETQYF	TGTGCCAGCAGTGCGGGCTACAGGGGGCAAGAGACCCAGTACTTC
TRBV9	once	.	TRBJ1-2	CASSVEGEGGGDGYTF	TGTGCCAGCAGCGTAGAGGGTGAAGGGGGAGGGGATGGCTACACCTTC
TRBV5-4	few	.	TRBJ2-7	CASSLNQQAYEQYF	TGTGCCAGCAGCTTGAATCAGCAGGCCTACGAGCAGTACTTC
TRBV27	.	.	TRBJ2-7	CASSLDASLVSHEQYF	TGTGCCAGCAGTTTAGATGCATCCCTGGTGAGCCACGAGCAGTACTTC
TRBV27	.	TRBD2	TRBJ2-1	CASSFKPGLAYNEQFF	TGTGCCAGCAGTTTTAAACCGGGACTAGCCTACAATGAGCAGTTCTTC
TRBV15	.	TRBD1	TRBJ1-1	CATSRSQGLRTEAFF	TGTGCCACCAGCAGGTCACAGGGGCTACGGACTGAAGCTTTCTTT
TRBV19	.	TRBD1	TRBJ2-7	CASRGGQDSYEQYF	TGTGCCAGTAGGGGGGGACAGGACTCCTACGAGCAGTACTTC
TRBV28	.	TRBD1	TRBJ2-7	CASSTRDRGSHSYEQYF	TGTGCCAGCAGCACTCGGGACAGGGGGTCTCACTCCTACGAGCAGTACTTC
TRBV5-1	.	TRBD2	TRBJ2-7	CAGRRTSGSSYEQYF	TGCGCCGGCAGGCGGACTAGCGGGAGCTCCTACGAGCAGTACTTC
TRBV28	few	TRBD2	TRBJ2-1	CASSLRLAGVNEQFF	TGTGCCAGCAGTTTGCGACTAGCGGGAGTTAATGAGCAGTTCTTC
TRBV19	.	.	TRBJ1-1	CASSIYPGNTEAFF	TGTGCCAGTAGTATTTACCCAGGGAACACTGAAGCTTTCTTT
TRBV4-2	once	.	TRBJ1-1	CASSQDRGGDGSEAFF	TGTGCCAGCAGCCAAGATCGAGGTGGAGACGGGTCTGAAGCTTTCTTT
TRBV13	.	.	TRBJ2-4	CASSRGGVQNIQYF	TGTGCCAGCAGCCGCGGAGGGGTCCAAAACATTCAGTACTTC
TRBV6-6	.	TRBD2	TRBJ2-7	CASSPEVLAGHNEQYF	TGTGCCAGCAGTCCAGAGGTACTAGCGGGACATAACGAGCAGTACTTC
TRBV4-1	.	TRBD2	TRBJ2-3	CASSQAGGLSGLTDTQYF	TGCGCCAGCAGCCAGGCGGGGGGCCTATCCGGGCTTACAGATACGCAGTATTTT
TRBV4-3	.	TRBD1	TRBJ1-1	CASSHPQGGQGYTEAFF	TGCGCCAGCAGCCATCCCCAGGGGGGTCAGGGTTACACTGAAGCTTTCTTT
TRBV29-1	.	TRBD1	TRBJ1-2	CSVGPGGDYGYTF	TGCAGCGTTGGGCCAGGGGGCGACTATGGCTACACCTTC
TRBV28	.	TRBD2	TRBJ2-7	CASTHGLVYEQYF	TGTGCCAGCACCCACGGACTAGTCTACGAGCAGTACTTC
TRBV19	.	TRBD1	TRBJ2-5	CASSLGQEETQYF	TGTGCCAGTAGTCTGGGACAGGAGGAGACCCAGTACTTC
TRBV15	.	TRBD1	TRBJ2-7	CATGGQGAGYEQYF	TGTGCCACCGGGGGACAGGGGGCTGGTTACGAGCAGTACTTC